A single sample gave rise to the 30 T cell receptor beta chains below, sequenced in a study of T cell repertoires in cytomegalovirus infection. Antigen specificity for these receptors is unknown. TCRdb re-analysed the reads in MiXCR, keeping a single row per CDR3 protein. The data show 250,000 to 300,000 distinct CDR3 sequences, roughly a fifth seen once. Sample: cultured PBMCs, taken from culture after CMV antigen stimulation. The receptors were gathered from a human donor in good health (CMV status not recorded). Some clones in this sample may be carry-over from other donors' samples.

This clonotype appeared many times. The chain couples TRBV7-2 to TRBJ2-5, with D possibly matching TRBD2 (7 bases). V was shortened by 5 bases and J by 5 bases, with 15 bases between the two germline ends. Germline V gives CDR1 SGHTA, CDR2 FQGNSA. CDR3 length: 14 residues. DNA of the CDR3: TGTGCCAGCAGCAGGGAGGGGGGGCCGGAGACCCAGTACTTC. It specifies CASSREGGPETQYF.

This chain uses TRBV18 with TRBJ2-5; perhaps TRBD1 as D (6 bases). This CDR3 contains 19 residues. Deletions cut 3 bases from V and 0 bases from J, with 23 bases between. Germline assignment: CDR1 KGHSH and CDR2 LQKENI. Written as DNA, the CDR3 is TGTGCCAGCTCACCCGTAAGGACAGCCAGCCCCAGGTACCAAGAGACCCAGTACTTC. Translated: CASSPVRTASPRYQETQYF.

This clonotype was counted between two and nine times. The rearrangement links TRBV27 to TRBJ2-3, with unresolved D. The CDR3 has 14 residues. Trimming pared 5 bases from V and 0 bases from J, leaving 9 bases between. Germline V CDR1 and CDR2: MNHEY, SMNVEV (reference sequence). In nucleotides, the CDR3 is TGTGCCAGCAGTGCAGGCTCTAGCACAGATACGCAGTATTTT. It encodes CASSAGSSTDTQYF.

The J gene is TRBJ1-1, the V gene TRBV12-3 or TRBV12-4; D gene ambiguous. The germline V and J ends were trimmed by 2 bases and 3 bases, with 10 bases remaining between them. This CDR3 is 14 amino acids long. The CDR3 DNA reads TGTGCCAGCAGTTTAAGGCAGGTGGACACTGAAGCTTTCTTT. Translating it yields CASSLRQVDTEAFF.

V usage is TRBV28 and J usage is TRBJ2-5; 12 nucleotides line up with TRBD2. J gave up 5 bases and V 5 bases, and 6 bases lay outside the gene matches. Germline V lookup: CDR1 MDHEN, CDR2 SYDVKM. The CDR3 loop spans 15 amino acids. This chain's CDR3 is CASSASGRVRETQYF. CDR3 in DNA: TGTGCCAGCAGTGCTAGCGGGAGGGTGAGGGAGACCCAGTACTTC.

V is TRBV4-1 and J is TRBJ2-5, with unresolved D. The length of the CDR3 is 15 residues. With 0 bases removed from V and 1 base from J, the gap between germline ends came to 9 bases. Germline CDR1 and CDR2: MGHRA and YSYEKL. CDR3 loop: CASSQDNYVQETQYF. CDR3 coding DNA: TGCGCCAGCAGCCAAGATAACTACGTCCAAGAGACCCAGTACTTC.

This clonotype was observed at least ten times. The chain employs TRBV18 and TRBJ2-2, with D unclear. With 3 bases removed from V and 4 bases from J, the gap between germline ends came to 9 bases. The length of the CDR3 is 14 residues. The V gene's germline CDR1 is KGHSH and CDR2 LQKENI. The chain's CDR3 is CASSPTITTGELFF. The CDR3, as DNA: TGTGCCAGCTCACCCACTATAACCACCGGGGAGCTGTTTTTT.

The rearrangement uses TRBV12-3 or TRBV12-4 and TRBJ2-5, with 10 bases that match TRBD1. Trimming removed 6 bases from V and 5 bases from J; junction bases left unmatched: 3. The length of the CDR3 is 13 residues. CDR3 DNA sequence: TGTGCCAGCAGAGACAGGGGGCGTGAGACCCAGTACTTC. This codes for CASRDRGRETQYF.

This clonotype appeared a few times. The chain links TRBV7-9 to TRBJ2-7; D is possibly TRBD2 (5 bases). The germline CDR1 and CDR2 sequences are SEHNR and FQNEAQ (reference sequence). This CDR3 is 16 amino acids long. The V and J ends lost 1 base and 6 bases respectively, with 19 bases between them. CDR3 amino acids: CASSLVLANLHGEQYV. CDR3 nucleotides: TGTGCCAGCAGCTTAGTGCTAGCTAATCTCCACGGCGAGCAGTACGTC.

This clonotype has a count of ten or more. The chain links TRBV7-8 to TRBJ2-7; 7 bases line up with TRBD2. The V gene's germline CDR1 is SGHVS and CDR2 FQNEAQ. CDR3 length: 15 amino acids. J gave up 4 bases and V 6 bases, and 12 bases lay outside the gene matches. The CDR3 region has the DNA TGTGCCAGCAGGGCCTTCGCGGGAGATGGGTACGAGCAGTACTTC. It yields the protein CASRAFAGDGYEQYF.

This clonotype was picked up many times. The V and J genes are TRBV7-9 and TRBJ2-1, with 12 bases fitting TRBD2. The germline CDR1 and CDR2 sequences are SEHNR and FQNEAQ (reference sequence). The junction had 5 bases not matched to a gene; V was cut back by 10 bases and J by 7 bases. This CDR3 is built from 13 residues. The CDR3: CATVLAGGNEQFF. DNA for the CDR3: TGTGCCACCGTTCTAGCGGGAGGGAATGAGCAGTTCTTC.

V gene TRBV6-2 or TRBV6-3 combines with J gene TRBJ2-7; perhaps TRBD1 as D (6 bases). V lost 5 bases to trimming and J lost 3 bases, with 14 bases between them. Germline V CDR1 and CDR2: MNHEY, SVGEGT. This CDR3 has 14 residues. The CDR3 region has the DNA TGTGCCAGCAGTGAGGACAGCCTGTACTACGAGCAGTACGTC. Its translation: CASSEDSLYYEQYV.

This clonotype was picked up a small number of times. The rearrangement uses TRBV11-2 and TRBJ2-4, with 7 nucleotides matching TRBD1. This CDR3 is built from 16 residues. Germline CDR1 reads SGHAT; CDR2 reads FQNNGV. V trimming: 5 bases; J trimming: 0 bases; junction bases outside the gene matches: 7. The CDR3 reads CASSIQGTLAKNIQYF. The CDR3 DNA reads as TGTGCCAGCAGCATACAGGGGACCCTAGCCAAAAACATTCAGTACTTC. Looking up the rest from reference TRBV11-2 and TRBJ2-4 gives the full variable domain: EAGVAQSPRYKIIEKRQSVAFWCNPISGHATLYWYQQILGQGPKLLIQFQNNGVVDDSQLPKDRFSAERLKGVDSTLKIQPAKLEDSAVYLCASSIQGTLAKNIQYFGAGTRLSVL.

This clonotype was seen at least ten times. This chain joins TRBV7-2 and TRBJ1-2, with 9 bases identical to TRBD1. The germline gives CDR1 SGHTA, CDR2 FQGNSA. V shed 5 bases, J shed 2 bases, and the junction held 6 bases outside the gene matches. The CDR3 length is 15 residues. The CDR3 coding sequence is TGTGCCAGCAGCCCGGGACAGGGAGTCAACTATGGCTACACCTTC. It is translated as CASSPGQGVNYGYTF. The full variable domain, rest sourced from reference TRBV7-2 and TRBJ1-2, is GAGVSQSPSNKVTEKGKDVELRCDPISGHTALYWYRQSLGQGLEFLIYFQGNSAPDKSGLPSDRFSAERTGGSVSTLTIQRTQQEDSAVYLCASSPGQGVNYGYTFGSGTRLTVV.

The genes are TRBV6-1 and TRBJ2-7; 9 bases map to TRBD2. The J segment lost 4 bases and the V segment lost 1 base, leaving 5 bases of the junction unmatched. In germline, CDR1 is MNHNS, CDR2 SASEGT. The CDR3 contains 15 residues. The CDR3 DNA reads TGTGCCAGCAGTGAAGGCGATAGCGGGAGTTACGAGCAGTACGTC. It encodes CASSEGDSGSYEQYV.

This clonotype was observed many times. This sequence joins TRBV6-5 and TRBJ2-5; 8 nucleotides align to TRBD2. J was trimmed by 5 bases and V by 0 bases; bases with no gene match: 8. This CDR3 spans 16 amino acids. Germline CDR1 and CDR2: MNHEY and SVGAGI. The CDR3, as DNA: TGTGCCAGCAGTTACTCTAGCGGGGCTTCGGGTGAGACCCAGTACTTC. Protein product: CASSYSSGASGETQYF.

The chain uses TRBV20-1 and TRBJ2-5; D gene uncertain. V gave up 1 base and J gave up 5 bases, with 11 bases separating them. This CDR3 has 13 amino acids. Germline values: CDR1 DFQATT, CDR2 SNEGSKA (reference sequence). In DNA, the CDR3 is TGCAGTGCTAGAGTTTTGCCAGCGGAGACCCAGTACTTC. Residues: CSARVLPAETQYF.

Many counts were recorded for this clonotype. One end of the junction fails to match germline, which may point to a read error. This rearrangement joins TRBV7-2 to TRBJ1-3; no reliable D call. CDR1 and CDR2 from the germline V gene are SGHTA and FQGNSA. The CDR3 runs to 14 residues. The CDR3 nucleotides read TGTGCCAGCAGCCCCCGTTTTCGTGGAGACACCATATATTTT. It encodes CASSPRFRGDTIYF.

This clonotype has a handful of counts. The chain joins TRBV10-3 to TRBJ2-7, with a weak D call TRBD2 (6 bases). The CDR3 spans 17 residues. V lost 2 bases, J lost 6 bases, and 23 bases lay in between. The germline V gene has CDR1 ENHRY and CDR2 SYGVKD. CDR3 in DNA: TGTGCCATCAGTGAGGACGTCTTCAAGACTAGTCTCTCCGAGCAGTACTTC. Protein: CAISEDVFKTSLSEQYF.

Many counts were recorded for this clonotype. This chain's CDR3 is CASSPLVPTDTQYF. Written as DNA, the CDR3 is TGTGCCAGCAGTCCACTAGTACCCACAGATACGCAGTATTTT. The chain combines TRBV7-2 with TRBJ2-3; perhaps TRBD2 as D (5 bases). CDR1 is SGHTA, CDR2 FQGNSA, per germline. This CDR3 comprises 14 residues. Trimming pared 6 bases from V and 2 bases from J, leaving 12 bases between. The variable domain in full, completed from reference TRBV7-2 and TRBJ2-3, reads GAGVSQSPSNKVTEKGKDVELRCDPISGHTALYWYRQSLGQGLEFLIYFQGNSAPDKSGLPSDRFSAERTGGSVSTLTIQRTQQEDSAVYLCASSPLVPTDTQYFGPGTRLTVL.

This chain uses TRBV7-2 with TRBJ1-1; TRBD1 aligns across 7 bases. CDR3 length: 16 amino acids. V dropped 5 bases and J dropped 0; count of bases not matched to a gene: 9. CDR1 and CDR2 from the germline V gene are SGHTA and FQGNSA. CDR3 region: CASSAGQTNMNTEAFF. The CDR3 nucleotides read TGTGCCAGCAGCGCGGGACAGACAAACATGAACACTGAAGCTTTCTTT.

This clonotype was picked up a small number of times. As DNA, the CDR3 is TGTGCCAGCAGCTTACAGGTCACCGGGGAGCTGTTTTTT. This codes for CASSLQVTGELFF. J is TRBJ2-2 and V is TRBV7-3; D is unclear. The CDR3 is 13 amino acids. Germline V CDR1 and CDR2: SGHTA, FQGTGA. Trimming took 2 bases from V and 4 from J, leaving 5 bases between them.

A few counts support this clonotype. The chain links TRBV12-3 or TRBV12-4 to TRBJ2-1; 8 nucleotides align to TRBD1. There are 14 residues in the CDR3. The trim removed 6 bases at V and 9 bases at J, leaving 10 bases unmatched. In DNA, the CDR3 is TGTGCCAGCAGCCGACCGACAGGGGTGAGTGAGCAGTTCTTC. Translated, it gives CASSRPTGVSEQFF.

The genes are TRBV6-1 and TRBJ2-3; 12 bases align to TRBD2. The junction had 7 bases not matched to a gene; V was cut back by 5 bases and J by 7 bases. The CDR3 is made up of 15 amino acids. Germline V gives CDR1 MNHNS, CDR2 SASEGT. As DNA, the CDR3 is TGTGCCAGCAGTCCCGGGACTAGCGGGCACTATACGCAGTATTTT. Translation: CASSPGTSGHYTQYF.

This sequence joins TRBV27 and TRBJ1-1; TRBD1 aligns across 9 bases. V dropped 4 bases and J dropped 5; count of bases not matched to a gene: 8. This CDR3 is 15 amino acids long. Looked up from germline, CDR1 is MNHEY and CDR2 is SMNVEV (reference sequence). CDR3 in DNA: TGTGCCAGCAGTTCTTGGGACAGGGTTGGTACTGAAGCTTTCTTT. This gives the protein CASSSWDRVGTEAFF.

The CDR3 protein is CASKEAWNTEAFF. For the CDR3, the DNA is TGTGCCAGTAAAGAGGCGTGGAACACTGAAGCTTTCTTT. V and J are TRBV19 and TRBJ1-1; D is undetermined. CDR3 length: 13 amino acids. Trimming cost V 7 bases and J 1 base, with 10 bases left between them. CDR1 is LNHDA, CDR2 SQIVND, per germline (reference sequence).

CDR3 nucleotides: TGTGCCAGCAGCCCCGGGACTAGCTTAGAGACCCAGTACTTC. Translating gives CASSPGTSLETQYF. The chain is built from TRBV3-1 and TRBJ2-5; 9 bases align to TRBD2. The CDR3 runs to 14 residues. The ends lost 4 bases at V and 4 bases at J; junction bases unmatched: 4. The germline gives CDR1 LGHDT, CDR2 YNNKEL (reference sequence).

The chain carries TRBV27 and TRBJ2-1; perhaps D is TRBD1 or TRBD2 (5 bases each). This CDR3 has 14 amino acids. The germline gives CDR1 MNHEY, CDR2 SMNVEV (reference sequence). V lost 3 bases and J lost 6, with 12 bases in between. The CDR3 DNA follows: TGTGCCAGCAGTTTGGGGCCAGGGACCAATGAGCAGTTCTTC. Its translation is CASSLGPGTNEQFF.

CDR3 in amino acids: CASRSSGGTEAFF. The CDR3 DNA follows: TGTGCCAGCAGGTCCTCAGGGGGCACTGAAGCTTTCTTT. The chain combines TRBV12-3 or TRBV12-4 with TRBJ1-1; 7 bases fit TRBD1. This CDR3 is built from 13 residues. The trim removed 6 bases at V and 4 bases at J, leaving 5 bases unmatched.

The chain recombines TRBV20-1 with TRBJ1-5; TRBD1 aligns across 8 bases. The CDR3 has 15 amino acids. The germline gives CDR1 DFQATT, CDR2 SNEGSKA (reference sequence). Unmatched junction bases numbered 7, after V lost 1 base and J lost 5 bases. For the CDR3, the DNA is TGCAGTGCTAGAGGGGGGGCAGGGGGCGATCAGCCCCAGCATTTT. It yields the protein CSARGGAGGDQPQHF.